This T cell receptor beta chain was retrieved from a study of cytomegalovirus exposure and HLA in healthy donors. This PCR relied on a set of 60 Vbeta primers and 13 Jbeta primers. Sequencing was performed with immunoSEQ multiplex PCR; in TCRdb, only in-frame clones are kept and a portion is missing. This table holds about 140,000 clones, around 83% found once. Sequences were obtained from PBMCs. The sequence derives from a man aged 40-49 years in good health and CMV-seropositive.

As DNA, the CDR3 is TGTGCCAGCAGCGTTTACAGGCCAACCCACCTAACCAATGAGCAGTTCTTC. Translated, it gives CASSVYRPTHLTNEQFF. The chain links TRBV11-2 to TRBJ2-1; D might be TRBD1 (5 bases). V lost 5 bases and J lost 6, with 23 bases in between. From germline, CDR1 is SGHAT and CDR2 FQNNGV. The CDR3 loop spans 17 amino acids.